These T cell receptor beta chains were read from a single sample in a study of shared clonotypes between healthy human individuals. Produced via immunoSEQ multiplex PCR; TCRdb's table is partial and in-frame only. The repertoire holds approximately 2.4 million clones, with approximately 95% as singletons. The sample comprised naive CD4+ T cells sorted from blood. These receptors all stem from a man aged 18-30 years in good health. Each CDR3 is given with its conserved first and last residue. The D gene is left open where the match is weak. Some rows mark clone size as missing; the rest say once, few, many or name a class of expanded clone.

J gene: TRBJ2-2
V gene: TRBV29-1
clone size: NA
D gene: NA
CDR3 DNA: TGCAGCGTTTCCAGGGGCACCGGGGAGCTGTTTTTT
CDR3 protein: CSVSRGTGELFF

J gene: TRBJ1-1
V gene: TRBV6-6
clone size: NA
D gene: TRBD1
CDR3 DNA: TGTGCCAGCAGTTACGACAGGGGAAACACTGAAGCTTTCTTT
CDR3 protein: CASSYDRGNTEAFF

J gene: TRBJ2-3
V gene: TRBV5-6
clone size: once
D gene: NA
CDR3 DNA: TGTGCCAGCAGCTTGGTCACGGGGGGCCTAAGCACAGATACGCAGTATTTT
CDR3 protein: CASSLVTGGLSTDTQYF

J gene: TRBJ2-1
V gene: TRBV28
clone size: NA
D gene: TRBD2
CDR3 DNA: TGTGCCAGCCTCCCTAGCGGTAGCTCCTACAATGAGCAGTTCTTC
CDR3 protein: CASLPSGSSYNEQFF

J gene: TRBJ2-1
V gene: TRBV5-1
clone size: NA
D gene: NA
CDR3 DNA: TGCGCCAGCAGCATCCCCGGGACGGCGGCCGGTGGGCAGTTCTTC
CDR3 protein: CASSIPGTAAGGQFF

J gene: TRBJ2-5
V gene: TRBV7-9
clone size: NA
D gene: NA
CDR3 DNA: TGTGCCAGCACCAAGACACCCCCCGAGGGAGAGACCCAGTACTTC
CDR3 protein: CASTKTPPEGETQYF

J gene: TRBJ2-5
V gene: TRBV9
clone size: NA
D gene: TRBD1
CDR3 DNA: TGTGCCAGCAGCGACCCGGGACAGGGGGCGAGGGAGACCCAGTACTTC
CDR3 protein: CASSDPGQGARETQYF

J gene: TRBJ2-7
V gene: TRBV6-5
clone size: NA
D gene: NA
CDR3 DNA: TGTGCCAGCAGTTACCTCCAGGCCTACGAGCAGTACTTC
CDR3 protein: CASSYLQAYEQYF

J gene: TRBJ2-5
V gene: TRBV5-6
clone size: NA
D gene: NA
CDR3 DNA: TGTGCCAGCAGTTCCGGGGAGACCCAGTACTTC
CDR3 protein: CASSSGETQYF

J gene: TRBJ2-5
V gene: TRBV5-1
clone size: NA
D gene: NA
CDR3 DNA: TGCGCCAGCAGCTTGGTGGGGAGCCAACGGGAGACCCAGTACTTC
CDR3 protein: CASSLVGSQRETQYF

J gene: TRBJ2-2
V gene: TRBV6-5
clone size: NA
D gene: TRBD2
CDR3 DNA: TGTGCCAGCAGTCCCTCAGCGGGGGGGACCGGGGAGCTGTTTTTT
CDR3 protein: CASSPSAGGTGELFF

J gene: TRBJ2-2
V gene: TRBV19
clone size: NA
D gene: NA
CDR3 DNA: TGTGCCAGTAGTCCGGGGGTGAACACCGGGGAGCTGTTTTTT
CDR3 protein: CASSPGVNTGELFF

J gene: TRBJ2-6
V gene: TRBV11-2
clone size: NA
D gene: NA
CDR3 DNA: TGTGCCAGCAGCTTAGAGCAGGGTACTGGGGCCAACGTCCTGACTTTC
CDR3 protein: CASSLEQGTGANVLTF

J gene: TRBJ2-3
V gene: TRBV4-3
clone size: NA
D gene: TRBD1
CDR3 DNA: TGCGCCAGCAGCCCTGGACAGGGAACCGCAGATACGCAGTATTTT
CDR3 protein: CASSPGQGTADTQYF

J gene: TRBJ2-5
V gene: TRBV9
clone size: once
D gene: NA
CDR3 DNA: TGTGCCAGCAGCGTAGGAGGTGAGACCCAGTACTTC
CDR3 protein: CASSVGGETQYF

J gene: TRBJ2-3
V gene: TRBV2
clone size: NA
D gene: TRBD1
CDR3 DNA: TGTGCCAGCAGTGGGACAGGGGGTTCAGATACGCAGTATTTT
CDR3 protein: CASSGTGGSDTQYF

J gene: TRBJ1-3
V gene: TRBV13
clone size: NA
D gene: NA
CDR3 DNA: TGTGCCAGCAGCCTCCTTTCAGAGAACACCATATATTTT
CDR3 protein: CASSLLSENTIYF

J gene: TRBJ2-2
V gene: TRBV5-4
clone size: once
D gene: TRBD2
CDR3 DNA: TGTGCCAGCAGCCAAAGCGGGAGGGCGGCCGGGGAGCTGTTTTTT
CDR3 protein: CASSQSGRAAGELFF

J gene: TRBJ2-7
V gene: TRBV7-2
clone size: NA
D gene: TRBD2
CDR3 DNA: TGTGCCAGCAGCTTAGTTGGGACTAGCTCCTACGAGCAGTACTTC
CDR3 protein: CASSLVGTSSYEQYF

J gene: TRBJ2-1
V gene: TRBV6-5
clone size: NA
D gene: NA
CDR3 DNA: TGTGCCAGCAGGAGATGGGGGAAGTCCTACAATGAGCAGTTCTTC
CDR3 protein: CASRRWGKSYNEQFF

J gene: TRBJ1-6
V gene: TRBV25-1
clone size: NA
D gene: NA
CDR3 DNA: TGTGCCAGCAGTGAAAGACCACCCCGTTCACCCCTCCACTTT
CDR3 protein: CASSERPPRSPLHF

J gene: TRBJ2-7
V gene: TRBV25-1
clone size: NA
D gene: NA
CDR3 DNA: TGTGCCAGCAGTTCGACCAGGACCGGCTCCTACGAGCAGTACTTC
CDR3 protein: CASSSTRTGSYEQYF

J gene: TRBJ2-1
V gene: TRBV12-5
clone size: NA
D gene: NA
CDR3 DNA: TGTGCTAGTGGTTTAGGACTTTCCTACAATGAGCAGTTCTTC
CDR3 protein: CASGLGLSYNEQFF

J gene: TRBJ2-2
V gene: TRBV7-2
clone size: NA
D gene: NA
CDR3 DNA: TGTGCCAGCAGAACTGGGTTTGGCACCGGGGAGCTGTTTTTT
CDR3 protein: CASRTGFGTGELFF

J gene: TRBJ1-2
V gene: TRBV13
clone size: NA
D gene: NA
CDR3 DNA: TGTGCCAGCAGCTCCCGTACCAACTATGGCTACACCTTC
CDR3 protein: CASSSRTNYGYTF

J gene: TRBJ2-7
V gene: TRBV5-1
clone size: once
D gene: TRBD1
CDR3 DNA: TGCGCCAGCAGCTCTAGACAGGGAAGCGCCTACGAGCAGTACTTC
CDR3 protein: CASSSRQGSAYEQYF

J gene: TRBJ1-5
V gene: TRBV6-1
clone size: NA
D gene: NA
CDR3 DNA: TGTGCCAGCAGTAACGATGGGTCGGGGTTTAGGCCCCAGCATTTT
CDR3 protein: CASSNDGSGFRPQHF